The clone carrying this T cell receptor beta chain was detected ten times or more. The data are from a study of patients and donors after allogeneic stem cell transplantation. TCRdb reanalysed the RT-PCR reads using MiXCR and keeps one entry per CDR3 protein. Here the sample spans 200,000 to 250,000 distinct CDR3 sequences, roughly 14% being singletons. This TCR came from a human donor who was either an allogeneic HSCT recipient or a stem cell or donor lymphocyte infusion donor (not recorded which). It is not recorded whose cells these are; they may come from a transplant donor. Material: blood, either unsorted or a sorted T cell fraction (not recorded which).

DNA of the CDR3: TGCGCCAGCAGTGACGTAGCGGGGGAAGTGTCAGATACGCAGTATTTT. Residues: CASSDVAGEVSDTQYF. This chain links TRBV10-2 with TRBJ2-3, with TRBD2 matching 9 bases. With 3 bases clipped from V and 4 bases from J, the junction kept 8 bases outside the gene matches. The CDR3 sequence is 16 residues long. In germline, CDR1 is WSHSY, CDR2 SAAADI.